The sequence of this T cell receptor beta chain was determined in a study of T cells in Graves' hyperthyroidism and ophthalmopathy. Trimming shortened V by 0 bases and J by 3 bases, and 17 bases separated the two germline ends. Germline V gene sequence: CDR1 DFQATT, CDR2 SNEGSKA (reference sequence). The length of the CDR3 is 16 residues. Study-wide results and caveats: Before onset, by a median of approximately 6.8 months, the model predicted ophthalmopathy.

RNA transcripts provided the source from which TCR beta CDR3 regions were amplified. Primed by the HTBI set, a first-round RT-PCR was run on the TCR CDR3. TCRdb redid the calling of the multiplex PCR reads with MiXCR, one entry per CDR3 protein. The table shows around 290,000 distinct CDR3 sequences, with roughly 13% occurring only once. As concerns this clonotype: No antigen is known for it.

Sequencing input: blood. The J gene is TRBJ1-2, the V gene TRBV20-1; D gene ambiguous. The receptor was isolated from a woman aged 40 to 50 with Graves' hyperthyroidism. CDR3: CSAREGQSRLDYGYTF. In DNA, the CDR3 is TGCAGTGCTAGAGAGGGTCAGTCTCGTCTTGACTATGGCTACACCTTC.